These 25 T cell receptor beta chains originate from one sample sequenced in a study of beta chain features in type 1 diabetes. Study-level points and caveats: Shortening of TCRB CDR3s, moderate but significant, appeared in all four CD4+ subsets of Type 1 diabetes patients.

The antigens these receptors bind are not known. Reverse transcription of all isolated RNA meant that expressed TCRB transcripts were sequenced. The table came from immunoSEQ multiplex PCR; TCRdb's copy has only in-frame clones and leaves some out. The sample shows about 52,000 clones, about 40% of them seen only once. The sample consisted of Tregs from blood. Receptors originate from a man aged 30-40 years with type 1 diabetes.

The chain uses TRBV27 and TRBJ2-1; the match to TRBD1 covers 7 bases. The CDR3 has 15 residues. Germline CDR1 and CDR2: MNHEY and SMNVEV (reference sequence). With 4 bases clipped from V and 1 base from J, the junction kept 4 bases outside the gene matches. The CDR3 DNA reads as TGTGCCAGCAGTTCACAGGGGCCTTCCTACAATGAGCAGTTCTTC. It encodes CASSSQGPSYNEQFF.

This chain connects TRBV19 to TRBJ2-2; 10 positions agree with TRBD1. Germline assignment: CDR1 LNHDA and CDR2 SQIVND (reference sequence). The CDR3 length is 17 residues. V gave up 2 bases and J gave up 6 bases; unmatched junction bases: 9. The CDR3 sequence: CASSIIRGQGLPGELFF. CDR3 nucleotide sequence: TGTGCCAGTAGTATAATTAGGGGACAGGGGCTACCCGGGGAGCTGTTTTTT.

Turning to this clone: Germline and junction disagree at one end, which may indicate a read error. The chain carries TRBV7-7 and TRBJ2-5; 7 bases fit TRBD1. The CDR3 contains 14 residues. The germline V gene has CDR1 SSHAT and CDR2 FNYEAQ (reference sequence). The CDR3 loop reads CASSSSDREETQYF. The CDR3, as DNA: TGTGCTAGCAGCTCGAGCGACAGGGAAGAGACCCAGTACTTC.

V and J are TRBV28 and TRBJ1-5; 7 bases align to TRBD1. CDR3 length: 14 amino acids. The germline V gene has CDR1 MDHEN and CDR2 SYDVKM. The trim removed 7 bases at V and 1 base at J, leaving 4 bases unmatched. CDR3 loop: CASTGQLSNQPQHF. The CDR3 DNA reads TGTGCCAGCACGGGACAGTTGAGCAATCAGCCCCAGCATTTT.

This clone was seen a few times. V is TRBV5-6 and J is TRBJ1-1, with 7 bases fitting TRBD1. Losses at the gene ends were 4 bases for V and 5 bases for J; bases not matched to a gene: 11. The CDR3 runs to 15 residues. Germline CDR1 reads SGHDT; CDR2 reads YYEEEE. The CDR3 loop reads CASSRPTGEPTEAFF. The CDR3 nucleotides read TGTGCCAGCAGCCGTCCCACAGGGGAACCTACTGAAGCTTTCTTT.

This chain uses TRBV19 with TRBJ2-1; 9 nucleotides align to TRBD1. The ends lost 5 bases at V and 5 bases at J; junction bases unmatched: 10. The CDR3 is 16 amino acids. The V gene's germline CDR1 is LNHDA and CDR2 SQIVND (reference sequence). This CDR3 reads CASSALRGQGHNEQFF. CDR3 sequence (DNA): TGTGCCAGTAGTGCCCTACGGGGACAGGGTCACAATGAGCAGTTCTTC.

There are a few counts of this clone. V and J are TRBV7-9 and TRBJ1-1; TRBD1 matches 9 bases. Losses at the gene ends were 3 bases for V and 7 bases for J; bases not matched to a gene: 6. Germline V gene lookup returns CDR1 SEHNR and CDR2 FQNEAQ (reference sequence). This CDR3 has 14 residues. CDR3: CASSFSGTGIEAFF. The CDR3 DNA reads as TGTGCCAGCAGCTTTTCCGGGACAGGGATTGAAGCTTTCTTT.

This clone was seen more than once but under ten times. The rearrangement joins TRBV7-2 to TRBJ2-7; D is possibly TRBD1 (6 bases). With 5 bases removed from V and 2 bases from J, the gap between germline ends came to 13 bases. The germline V gene encodes CDR1 SGHTA and CDR2 FQGNSA. The CDR3 contains 14 residues. The chain's CDR3 is CASSQVDRPYEQYF. The DNA of the CDR3 is TGTGCCAGCAGCCAGGTGGACAGACCCTACGAGCAGTACTTC.

This clone was observed a few times. The rearrangement uses TRBV25-1 and TRBJ2-7, with TRBD1 matching 10 bases. CDR3 length: 14 residues. V lost 8 bases and J lost 5; bases outside the gene matches: 9. Germline V CDR1 and CDR2: MGHDK, SYGVNS. The CDR3: CASGAGTGVNEQYF. DNA of the CDR3: TGTGCCAGCGGGGCCGGGACAGGGGTCAACGAGCAGTACTTC.

Only a few counts were recorded for this clone. The V and J genes are TRBV5-4 and TRBJ1-5; a possible D gene is TRBD1 (6 bases). V shed 4 bases and J shed 7 bases, with 9 bases lying between them. Per germline, CDR1 SGHNT and CDR2 YYREEE (reference sequence). This CDR3 contains 12 residues. CDR3 in DNA: TGTGCCAGCAGCCTACAGGGACAGCCCCAGCATTTT. As protein: CASSLQGQPQHF.

J is TRBJ2-5 and V is TRBV7-9, with TRBD1 matching 8 bases. The J call may not be correct, given that the DNA end is closer to TRBJ2-7. Germline CDR1 and CDR2: SEHNR and FQNEAQ (reference sequence). The CDR3 has 14 residues. In DNA, the CDR3 is TGTGCCAGCAGCTTTCAGGGGGCCGTCTACGAGCAGTACTTC. Protein: CASSFQGAVYEQYF.

This clone appeared a single time. The chain carries TRBV28 and TRBJ2-5; 12 bases line up with TRBD2. The CDR3 loop spans 16 amino acids. Germline V gene sequence: CDR1 MDHEN, CDR2 SYDVKM. With V trimmed by 5 bases and J by 5 bases, 9 bases remained unmatched. CDR3: CASSLTLAGGWETQYF. Written as DNA, the CDR3 is TGTGCCAGCAGTCTCACTCTAGCGGGAGGGTGGGAGACCCAGTACTTC.

The chain recombines TRBV4-3 with TRBJ1-6; 8 nucleotides align to TRBD1. Germline loops: CDR1 LGHNA, CDR2 YSLEER. There are 18 residues in the CDR3. J was trimmed by 7 bases and V by 0 bases; bases with no gene match: 11. CDR3 DNA sequence: TGCGCCAGCAGCCAAGAGGGACCTTTGACAGGGGCGAATTCACCCCTCCACTTT. It yields the protein CASSQEGPLTGANSPLHF.

The CDR3 here is CASSEAGTGVYEQYF. In nucleotides, the CDR3 is TGTGCCAGCAGTGAAGCGGGGACAGGCGTCTACGAGCAGTACTTC. This sequence joins TRBV2 and TRBJ2-7; 8 positions agree with TRBD1. The CDR3 covers 15 residues. J gave up 3 bases and V 0 bases, and 4 bases lay outside the gene matches. Germline CDR1 is SNHLY and CDR2 is FYNNEI.

The chain has TRBV28 and TRBJ1-1, with D maybe TRBD1 (6 bases). The CDR3 runs to 15 residues. CDR1 is MDHEN and CDR2 is SYDVKM in the germline V gene. Trimming removed 1 base from V and 4 bases from J, with 13 bases in between. This chain's CDR3 is CASSLSGGSGTEAFF. CDR3 bases: TGTGCCAGCAGTTTATCGGGGGGCTCGGGCACTGAAGCTTTCTTT.

In its sample, this clone was seen a few times. The chain couples TRBV7-2 to TRBJ2-3; D is perhaps TRBD2 (6 bases). The length of the CDR3 is 14 residues. Trimming cost V 6 bases and J 4 bases, with 14 bases left between them. The V gene's germline CDR1 is SGHTA and CDR2 FQGNSA. The CDR3 loop reads CASSRAQRADTQYF. In nucleotides, the CDR3 is TGTGCCAGCAGTAGGGCACAGCGGGCAGATACGCAGTATTTT. The variable domain in full, completed from reference TRBV7-2 and TRBJ2-3, reads GAGVSQSPSNKVTEKGKDVELRCDPISGHTALYWYRQSLGQGLEFLIYFQGNSAPDKSGLPSDRFSAERTGGSVSTLTIQRTQQEDSAVYLCASSRAQRADTQYFGPGTRLTVL.

This rearrangement joins TRBV19 to TRBJ1-2; TRBD1 aligns across 8 bases. V was pared by 3 bases and J by 3 bases, with 15 bases of the junction left unmatched. The CDR3 sequence is 18 residues long. The V gene's germline CDR1 is LNHDA and CDR2 SQIVND (reference sequence). The CDR3 here is CASSMEARGQAKDYGYTF. CDR3 DNA sequence: TGTGCCAGTAGTATGGAGGCGAGGGGACAGGCCAAAGACTATGGCTACACCTTC.

The gene calls are TRBV19 and TRBJ1-3; D gene ambiguous. Germline V gene sequence: CDR1 LNHDA, CDR2 SQIVND (reference sequence). This CDR3 is built from 13 residues. The V end lost 8 bases, the J end lost 3 bases, and 11 bases lay between the germline ends. The CDR3 DNA reads TGTGCCAGTCCGGACTGGGGTGGAAACACCATATATTTT. Amino acid sequence: CASPDWGGNTIYF.

The chain employs TRBV7-9 and TRBJ2-3; 9 bases line up with TRBD1. Losses at the gene ends were 7 bases for V and 0 bases for J; bases not matched to a gene: 14. This CDR3 spans 18 amino acids. Germline loops: CDR1 SEHNR, CDR2 FQNEAQ (reference sequence). CDR3 nucleotide sequence: TGTGCCAGCACCACGAATCCAGGGACAGGGAAAAGCACAGATACGCAGTATTTT. It translates to CASTTNPGTGKSTDTQYF.

Note on this clone: The sample has other DNA sequences that encode this CDR3 too. The rearrangement links TRBV18 to TRBJ2-7, with 7 nucleotides matching TRBD1. Germline CDR1 and CDR2: KGHSH and LQKENI. This CDR3 contains 14 residues. V shed 2 bases and J 1 base; nucleotides not matched to a gene: 2. As DNA, the CDR3 is TGTGCCAGCTCACCAGGGACAGAATCCTACGAGCAGTACTTC. Protein product: CASSPGTESYEQYF.

This clone was counted only a few times. CDR3 sequence (DNA): TGTGCCAGCAGTTTATCCATGGAGGAGACCCAGTACTTC. It yields the protein CASSLSMEETQYF. The chain couples TRBV28 to TRBJ2-5; D is undetermined. In germline, CDR1 is MDHEN, CDR2 SYDVKM. Trimming pared 1 base from V and 5 bases from J, leaving 8 bases between. This CDR3 contains 13 residues.

The chain is built from TRBV5-1 and TRBJ2-1; 10 nucleotides match TRBD2. CDR3 size: 14 residues. Germline CDR1 is SGHRS and CDR2 is YFSETQ. With V trimmed by 4 bases and J by 8 bases, 6 bases remained unmatched. The CDR3 DNA reads TGCGCCAGCAGCCCTAGGACTAGCGGTGATGAGCAGTTCTTC. This encodes CASSPRTSGDEQFF.

This chain links TRBV27 with TRBJ1-6; 9 nucleotides align to TRBD1. The trim removed 3 bases at V and 8 bases at J, leaving 5 bases unmatched. The CDR3 has 15 residues. Germline V gene data show CDR1 as MNHEY and CDR2 as SMNVEV (reference sequence). The CDR3 is CASSFSGQGYSPLHF. Written as DNA, the CDR3 is TGTGCCAGCAGTTTCAGTGGACAGGGGTATTCACCCCTCCACTTT.

This clone was picked up a small number of times. This sequence joins TRBV29-1 and TRBJ1-4; tentative D call: TRBD1 (5 bases). This CDR3 is built from 12 residues. Deletions cut 7 bases from V and 8 bases from J, with 14 bases between. Germline V lookup: CDR1 SQVTM, CDR2 ANQGSEA. The CDR3 DNA follows: TGCAGCGCGTCCGGGGGTAGGGAAAAACTGTTTTTT. It encodes CSASGGREKLFF.

This clone has just a few counts. V and J are TRBV5-4 and TRBJ2-1; TRBD2 agrees at 7 bases. V was clipped by 6 bases and J by 5 bases; unmatched bases: 8. The CDR3 is 14 residues long. Germline CDR1 reads SGHNT; CDR2 reads YYREEE (reference sequence). The CDR3, as DNA: TGTGCCAGCAACGCGGGACTACGTAACAATGAGCAGTTCTTC. It encodes CASNAGLRNNEQFF.